One sample yielded the 20 T cell receptor beta chains listed below, sequenced in a study of T-cell memory formation after mild COVID-19. Using its own MiXCR run on the 5' RACE reads, TCRdb lists one record per CDR3 protein. The sample holds about 340,000 distinct CDR3 sequences, more than 15% seen once. Sequencing was done on a sample of PBMCs or a T cell subset sorted from them (not recorded which). The receptors were gathered from a man between 18 and 35 years old who had mild COVID-19 (a few samples of this study predate the infection). Cell type and time point are not known.

The chain joins TRBV5-1 to TRBJ2-5; 10 positions agree with TRBD1. The CDR3 consists of 16 residues. CDR1 is SGHRS and CDR2 is YFSETQ in the germline V gene. Trimming at V came to 6 bases and at J to 5 bases, leaving 13 bases not matched to a gene. This CDR3 reads CASNLRPTGGEETQYF. Written as DNA, the CDR3 is TGCGCCAGCAACTTACGACCGACAGGGGGCGAGGAGACCCAGTACTTC.

The V and J genes are TRBV20-1 and TRBJ1-1, with TRBD1 as a possible D gene (5 bases). Germline V gene sequence: CDR1 DFQATT, CDR2 SNEGSKA (reference sequence). V lost 1 base, J lost 6 bases, and 12 bases lay in between. The CDR3 totals 13 residues. The CDR3 coding sequence is TGCAGTGCTAGAGTGTGGGGGACCGCTGAAGCTTTCTTT. This encodes CSARVWGTAEAFF.

This clonotype was seen at least ten times. The chain joins TRBV6-6 to TRBJ2-7; D may correspond to TRBD1 or TRBD2 (5 bases each). Trimming removed 8 bases from V and 5 bases from J, with 22 bases in between. Germline CDR1 and CDR2: MNHNY and SVGAGI (reference sequence). The CDR3 has 15 residues. CDR3 DNA: TGTGCCAGCGGGGGTCTTGGTCGGCGGCTCAACGAGCAGTACTTC. Amino acids: CASGGLGRRLNEQYF.

This rearrangement joins TRBV12-3 or TRBV12-4 to TRBJ2-3, with D tentatively TRBD1 (6 bases). The CDR3 covers 12 residues. The ends were cut back, 10 bases at V and 2 bases at J, with 10 bases in the middle. The CDR3 reads CATSGVTDTQYF. The CDR3 DNA reads TGTGCCACCTCAGGGGTCACAGATACGCAGTATTTT.

This rearrangement joins TRBV7-3 to TRBJ2-3, with D perhaps given as TRBD1 or TRBD2 (5 bases each). The V end lost 8 bases, the J end lost 4 bases, and 10 bases lay between the germline ends. Germline V gene sequence: CDR1 SGHTA, CDR2 FQGTGA. The CDR3 sequence is 12 residues long. The CDR3 loop is CASAGASDTQYF. CDR3 nucleotides: TGTGCCAGCGCCGGGGCTTCAGATACGCAGTATTTT.

This clonotype has a handful of counts. The gene calls are TRBV27 and TRBJ2-5; 10 bases match TRBD1. V was pared by 5 bases and J by 3 bases, with 3 bases of the junction left unmatched. The CDR3 has 14 amino acids. The germline V gene has CDR1 MNHEY and CDR2 SMNVEV (reference sequence). DNA of the CDR3: TGTGCCAGCAGTGGGACAGGGGTTAAAGAGACCCAGTACTTC. Encoded protein: CASSGTGVKETQYF.

A few counts support this clonotype. CDR3 region: CASSGRAAQETQYF. The CDR3 DNA follows: TGTGCCAGCAGTGGGAGGGCGGCGCAAGAGACCCAGTACTTC. The genes are TRBV2 and TRBJ2-5; possible D gene TRBD2, 6 bases. The CDR3 spans 14 residues. CDR1 is SNHLY and CDR2 is FYNNEI in the germline V gene. Trimming pared 4 bases from V and 2 bases from J, leaving 11 bases between.

This clonotype was seen repeatedly, ten times or more. V gene TRBV4-2 combines with J gene TRBJ2-4; TRBD1 or TRBD2 may be the D gene (6 bases each). With 9 bases removed from V and 8 bases from J, the gap between germline ends came to 17 bases. Per the germline V gene, CDR1 is LGHNA and CDR2 is YNFKEQ. This CDR3 comprises 13 residues. The CDR3 loop is CASRGVSADIQYF. The DNA of the CDR3 is TGTGCCAGTAGGGGGGTTTCCGCGGACATTCAGTACTTC.

This clonotype has a handful of counts. CDR3 amino acids: CASSPYGGAQSEETQYF. In DNA form, the CDR3 reads TGTGCCAGCTCACCATACGGAGGGGCGCAATCGGAGGAGACCCAGTACTTC. The rearrangement links TRBV18 to TRBJ2-5; D is possibly TRBD2 (6 bases). V was cut by 2 bases and J by 5 bases, with 21 bases left in between. This CDR3 comprises 17 residues. The V gene's germline CDR1 is KGHSH and CDR2 LQKENI.

The V gene is TRBV5-5, the J gene TRBJ2-2; D gene ambiguous. This CDR3 spans 16 amino acids. Trimming removed 0 bases at V and 4 bases at J, with 13 bases between. Germline CDR1 SGHKS, CDR2 YYEKEE (reference sequence). CDR3 sequence: CASSLESSLLTGELFF. For the CDR3, the DNA is TGTGCCAGCAGCTTGGAAAGCAGTCTTCTCACCGGGGAGCTGTTTTTT.

This clonotype appeared a few times. The V gene is TRBV2, the J gene TRBJ1-4, with 8 positions matching TRBD1. The V segment lost 7 bases and the J segment 5 bases; nucleotides outside the gene matches: 3. This CDR3 region has 13 residues. From germline, CDR1 is SNHLY and CDR2 FYNNEI. In DNA form, the CDR3 reads TGTGCCAGCACCGGGACAGGCAATGAAAAACTGTTTTTT. As protein: CASTGTGNEKLFF. The variable domain in full, completed from reference TRBV2 and TRBJ1-4, reads EPEVTQTPSHQVTQMGQEVILRCVPISNHLYFYWYRQILGQKVEFLVSFYNNEISEKSEIFDDQFSVERPDGSNFTLKIRSTKLEDSAMYFCASTGTGNEKLFFGSGTQLSVL.

This clonotype was found many times. The gene calls are TRBV7-9 and TRBJ1-1; D not resolved. Germline values: CDR1 SEHNR, CDR2 FQNEAQ (reference sequence). V was cut by 1 base and J by 5 bases, with 5 bases left in between. The CDR3 has 12 residues. The CDR3 reads CASSLGRTEAFF. The CDR3 DNA reads TGTGCCAGCAGCTTAGGCCGGACTGAAGCTTTCTTT.

This clonotype has only a few counts. V and J are TRBV7-2 and TRBJ2-2, with D unclear. Trimming took off 1 base at V and 1 base at J, with 7 bases between the two ends. From germline, CDR1 is SGHTA and CDR2 FQGNSA. The CDR3 is 15 residues long. CDR3 DNA sequence: TGTGCCAGCAGCTTAGACCTGGGGAACACCGGGGAGCTGTTTTTT. It encodes CASSLDLGNTGELFF.

This clonotype was detected a few times. The chain carries TRBV7-2 and TRBJ1-2; D is uncertain. This CDR3 is 15 amino acids long. Trimming removed 5 bases at V and 4 bases at J, with 17 bases between. The germline V gene encodes CDR1 SGHTA and CDR2 FQGNSA. CDR3 DNA sequence: TGTGCCAGCAGCCCTCAAAAGGGCAGAGCCTATGGCTACACCTTC. As protein: CASSPQKGRAYGYTF.

The rearrangement joins TRBV28 to TRBJ2-7; D is unresolved. Germline V lookup: CDR1 MDHEN, CDR2 SYDVKM. This CDR3 is built from 15 residues. Trimming took 5 bases from V and 4 from J, leaving 18 bases between them. The CDR3 region is CASSSREANRYEQYV. Written as DNA, the CDR3 is TGTGCCAGCAGTAGCAGAGAGGCTAACCGATACGAGCAGTACGTC.

The chain recombines TRBV2 with TRBJ2-2; 7 bases are a match to TRBD1. The CDR3 runs 13 residues. Germline V gene sequence: CDR1 SNHLY, CDR2 FYNNEI. V was pared by 6 bases and J by 6 bases, with 4 bases of the junction left unmatched. This CDR3 reads CASRDDRAGELFF. The CDR3 DNA is TGTGCCAGCAGGGATGACAGGGCCGGGGAGCTGTTTTTT.

The rearrangement uses TRBV9 and TRBJ2-7; 10 nucleotides match TRBD1. J was trimmed by 1 base and V by 3 bases; bases with no gene match: 7. The CDR3 totals 16 residues. Germline V lookup: CDR1 SGDLS, CDR2 YYNGEE. The CDR3 region has the DNA TGTGCCAGCAGCGCGGGACAGGGGAAAGGGTCCTACGAGCAGTACTTC. This encodes CASSAGQGKGSYEQYF.

This chain joins TRBV11-1 and TRBJ2-2, with TRBD1 identical over 8 bases. This CDR3 contains 15 residues. From germline, CDR1 is SGHAT and CDR2 FQDESV (reference sequence). The trim removed 5 bases at V and 5 bases at J, leaving 7 bases unmatched. CDR3 coding DNA: TGTGCCAGCAGCCCTCGGACAGGGAGGACCGGGGAGCTGTTTTTT. Translating it yields CASSPRTGRTGELFF.

The CDR3 DNA is TGCAGTGCCCAGGACAGGATCTCTGGAAACACCATATATTTT. Protein sequence: CSAQDRISGNTIYF. V usage is TRBV20-1 and J usage is TRBJ1-3, with 7 nucleotides matching TRBD1. The V gene end was trimmed by 6 bases and the J gene end by 0 bases; junction bases not matched to a gene: 5. This CDR3 is 14 amino acids long. The V gene's germline CDR1 is DFQATT and CDR2 SNEGSKA (reference sequence).

The genes are TRBV2 and TRBJ2-1, with D maybe TRBD2 (5 bases). Germline CDR1 is SNHLY and CDR2 is FYNNEI. This CDR3 has 13 amino acids. V was cut by 6 bases and J by 9 bases, with 15 bases left in between. The CDR3 DNA follows: TGTGCCAGCAGCCCCAAGGGCCGGGGTGAGCAGTTCTTC. As protein: CASSPKGRGEQFF.